These 27 T cell receptor beta chains were all obtained from the same sample, sequenced in a study of blood T cell repertoires in COVID-19. TCRdb's copy holds only in-frame clones and misses some; the assay was immunoSEQ multiplex PCR. In the table there are over 250,000 clones, over 80% of which are singletons. Material: peripheral blood. The receptors derive from a woman aged 70-85 years with COVID-19, enrolled during active disease.

The chain recombines TRBV28 with TRBJ1-6, with TRBD1 matching over 7 bases. Germline CDR1 and CDR2: MDHEN and SYDVKM. The CDR3 covers 14 residues. J lost 9 bases, V lost 9 bases, and 11 bases had no gene match. CDR3: CASLKGGAGSPLHF. In nucleotides, the CDR3 is TGTGCCAGTCTCAAAGGGGGCGCGGGTTCACCCCTCCACTTT.

The chain recombines TRBV4-1 with TRBJ2-2; D uncertain. CDR1 is MGHRA, CDR2 YSYEKL, per germline. CDR3 length: 16 residues. The V and J ends lost 1 base and 0 bases respectively, with 9 bases between them. The chain's CDR3 is CASSQVKTSNTGELFF. CDR3 DNA sequence: TGCGCCAGCAGCCAAGTCAAGACTTCGAACACCGGGGAGCTGTTTTTT.

The chain employs TRBV6-5 and TRBJ1-2, with TRBD1 matching over 11 bases. The CDR3 is made up of 15 amino acids. Germline values: CDR1 MNHEY, CDR2 SVGAGI. The junction had 5 bases not matched to a gene; V was cut back by 3 bases and J by 5 bases. Here the CDR3 DNA reads TGTGCCAGCAGTTATCGGGGGACAGGGGGTTATGGCTACACCTTC. Translation: CASSYRGTGGYGYTF.

The genes are TRBV5-5 and TRBJ1-1; 8 bases match TRBD1. The CDR3 sequence is 15 residues long. V gave up 4 bases and J gave up 3 bases; unmatched junction bases: 8. Germline-derived CDR1 and CDR2 are SGHKS and YYEKEE (reference sequence). In DNA, the CDR3 is TGTGCCAGCAGCGGAGGACAGGGCCGGCACACTGAAGCTTTCTTT. Amino acid sequence: CASSGGQGRHTEAFF.

The J gene is TRBJ2-3, the V gene TRBV27, with a possible D match to TRBD1 (6 bases). The germline gives CDR1 MNHEY, CDR2 SMNVEV (reference sequence). Trimming left V 5 bases short and J 6 bases short, with 9 bases between. The CDR3 is 12 residues long. The CDR3 DNA sequence: TGTGCCAGCAGTATCACAGGGGATACGCAGTATTTT. Its protein product is CASSITGDTQYF.

V usage is TRBV11-2 and J usage is TRBJ1-2, with D hard to call. Germline V gene sequence: CDR1 SGHAT, CDR2 FQNNGV. The V end lost 1 base, the J end lost 7 bases, and 13 bases lay between the germline ends. The CDR3 runs to 14 residues. CDR3 in amino acids: CASSLVRLVGGYTF. CDR3 DNA sequence: TGTGCCAGCAGCTTAGTGCGCCTTGTTGGTGGCTACACCTTC.

This clone was detected only once. The J gene is TRBJ2-3, the V gene TRBV3-1 (or the pseudogene TRBV3-2); 10 bases are shared with TRBD1. The CDR3 has 16 amino acids. Looked up from germline, CDR1 is LGHDT and CDR2 is YNNKEL (reference sequence). The V gene end was trimmed by 5 bases and the J gene end by 0 bases; junction bases not matched to a gene: 5. In DNA, the CDR3 is TGTGCCAGCAGCTGGAGGACAGGGGGAAGCACAGATACGCAGTATTTT. It encodes CASSWRTGGSTDTQYF.

The chain employs TRBV28 and TRBJ1-3, with D unresolved. CDR3 length equals 16 residues. Trimming shortened V by 2 bases and J by 4 bases, and 15 bases separated the two germline ends. In germline, CDR1 is MDHEN, CDR2 SYDVKM. CDR3 in amino acids: CASSLRNRYSGNTIYF. CDR3 nucleotides: TGTGCCAGCAGTTTAAGAAACCGGTACTCAGGAAACACCATATATTTT. Supplemented by reference TRBV28 and TRBJ1-3, the full variable domain reads DVKVTQSSRYLVKRTGEKVFLECVQDMDHENMFWYRQDPGLGLRLIYFSYDVKMKEKGDIPEGYSVSREKKERFSLILESASTNQTSMYLCASSLRNRYSGNTIYFGEGSWLTVV.

Concerning this clone: The junction shows a germline mismatch at one end, possibly a read error. The rearrangement joins TRBV12-3 or TRBV12-4 to TRBJ1-4, with 8 bases aligning to TRBD1. CDR3 length: 12 amino acids. This chain's CDR3 is CASSSDGTGHVF. In DNA, the CDR3 is TGTGCCAGCAGTTCCGACGGGACAGGCCACGTTTTT.

This chain uses TRBV18 with TRBJ2-7, with a weak D call TRBD2 (5 bases). Germline V gene sequence: CDR1 KGHSH, CDR2 LQKENI. This CDR3 has 12 residues. Trimming removed 6 bases from V and 8 bases from J, with 14 bases in between. The CDR3 DNA reads TGTGCCAGCTCCCTAGAGGGTGGTAAGCAGTACTTC. Translation: CASSLEGGKQYF.

The gene calls are TRBV6-4 and TRBJ2-1; TRBD2 matches 13 bases. CDR3 size: 18 residues. Germline V gene data show CDR1 as MRHNA and CDR2 as SNTAGT. V was pared by 6 bases and J by 0 bases, with 8 bases of the junction left unmatched. The CDR3 DNA reads as TGTGCCAGCAGCCGACTAGCGGGAGGTCCAAACTCCTACAATGAGCAGTTCTTC. Its protein product is CASSRLAGGPNSYNEQFF.

V is TRBV4-3 and J is TRBJ2-4; D is possibly TRBD2 (7 bases). The CDR3 runs 17 residues. The V gene's germline CDR1 is LGHNA and CDR2 YSLEER. V lost 0 bases to trimming and J lost 0 bases, with 12 bases between them. This chain's CDR3 is CASSQDFGGRAKNIQYF. The CDR3 nucleotides are TGCGCCAGCAGCCAAGATTTCGGGGGGCGAGCCAAAAACATTCAGTACTTC.

The V and J genes are TRBV6-5 and TRBJ1-3, with 8 nucleotides matching TRBD1. Looked up from germline, CDR1 is MNHEY and CDR2 is SVGAGI. Trimming at V came to 6 bases and at J to 0 bases, leaving 1 base not matched to a gene. The CDR3 is 14 amino acids. CDR3 sequence: CASRTGDSGNTIYF. Written as DNA, the CDR3 is TGTGCCAGCAGGACAGGGGACTCTGGAAACACCATATATTTT.

The chain links TRBV19 to TRBJ1-2; TRBD1 matches 9 bases. Germline CDR1 LNHDA, CDR2 SQIVND (reference sequence). V lost 10 bases and J lost 4; bases outside the gene matches: 7. The CDR3 has 13 residues. This chain's CDR3 is CATRDRAIYGYTF. In nucleotides, the CDR3 is TGTGCCACCCGGGACAGGGCTATCTATGGCTACACCTTC.

This chain links TRBV5-1 with TRBJ2-7; 10 bases line up with TRBD1. The CDR3 contains 16 residues. Trimming cost V 0 bases and J 5 bases; bases outside gene matches: 8. CDR1 is SGHRS, CDR2 YFSETQ, per germline. CDR3 sequence reads: CASSLAPGQGSNEQYF. CDR3 DNA: TGCGCCAGCAGCTTGGCCCCGGGACAGGGGAGTAACGAGCAGTACTTC.

The CDR3 DNA reads TGTGCCAGCAGCTTAGGACAGGCTGTGTGGGATACGCAGTATTTT. This encodes CASSLGQAVWDTQYF. The J gene is TRBJ2-3, the V gene TRBV11-3; perhaps TRBD1 as D (6 bases). The CDR3 consists of 15 residues. Germline V gene data show CDR1 as SGHNT and CDR2 as YENEEA. Trimming cost V 1 base and J 6 bases, with 14 bases left between them.

J is TRBJ2-5 and V is TRBV18; D not certain. CDR3 size: 15 residues. Germline V gene lookup returns CDR1 KGHSH and CDR2 LQKENI. V dropped 4 bases and J dropped 0 bases, with 12 bases sitting between them. Here the CDR3 reads CASSLQDGYQETQYF. CDR3 bases: TGTGCCAGCTCACTTCAGGATGGGTACCAAGAGACCCAGTACTTC.

This rearrangement joins TRBV28 to TRBJ2-1; tentative D call: TRBD1 (6 bases). Trimming removed 7 bases at V and 4 bases at J, with 23 bases between. CDR3 length: 17 residues. Germline V gene data show CDR1 as MDHEN and CDR2 as SYDVKM. This CDR3 reads CASTPDRHIGEYNEQFF. CDR3 DNA: TGTGCCAGCACCCCCGACAGGCACATAGGGGAATACAATGAGCAGTTCTTC.

This clone was seen a single time. This chain uses TRBV11-3 with TRBJ2-1, with 8 bases that match TRBD2. Germline V gene sequence: CDR1 SGHNT, CDR2 YENEEA. The CDR3 sequence is 15 residues long. V lost 7 bases, J lost 2 bases, and 7 bases stayed unmatched. DNA for the CDR3: TGTGCCAGCACCGTAAGCGGGAGCACCTACAATGAGCAGTTCTTC. This sequence encodes CASTVSGSTYNEQFF.

This clone appeared once. The chain links TRBV27 to TRBJ2-1; D ambiguous. Trimming shortened V by 7 bases and J by 5 bases, and 15 bases separated the two germline ends. The CDR3 spans 14 residues. Per germline, CDR1 MNHEY and CDR2 SMNVEV (reference sequence). CDR3 sequence reads: CASNKAGRHNEQFF. The CDR3 DNA is TGTGCCAGCAATAAGGCAGGAAGGCACAATGAGCAGTTCTTC.

For the CDR3, the DNA is TGCGCCAGCAGCAGGGGACAGGGGACAGGCTACACCTTC. It yields the protein CASSRGQGTGYTF. The gene calls are TRBV5-1 and TRBJ1-2; 10 nucleotides agree with TRBD1. The CDR3 is made up of 13 amino acids. Germline V gene sequence: CDR1 SGHRS, CDR2 YFSETQ. V trimming: 4 bases; J trimming: 8 bases; junction bases outside the gene matches: 5.

Regarding this clone: Other DNA variants within this sample encode the same CDR3. This chain links TRBV10-3 with TRBJ1-1; TRBD1 aligns across 8 bases. The trim removed 2 bases at V and 1 base at J, leaving 0 bases unmatched. There are 14 residues in the CDR3. Germline V gene sequence: CDR1 ENHRY, CDR2 SYGVKD. Here the CDR3 DNA reads TGTGCCATCAGTGAGGGACAGGGGAACACTGAAGCTTTCTTT. Its translation is CAISEGQGNTEAFF.

The chain combines TRBV24-1 with TRBJ1-5; 9 bases map to TRBD1. This CDR3 contains 17 residues. The junction had 13 bases not matched to a gene; V was cut back by 4 bases and J by 7 bases. Germline values: CDR1 KGHDR, CDR2 SFDVKD. The CDR3 loop is CATSDRVTGGVEQPQHF. The CDR3 coding sequence is TGTGCCACCAGTGACCGTGTGACAGGGGGGGTTGAACAGCCCCAGCATTTT.

This clone came up once. The chain has TRBV3-1 (or the pseudogene TRBV3-2) and TRBJ1-2; D perhaps matches TRBD1 (5 bases). The CDR3 is 14 amino acids. V was trimmed by 4 bases and J by 7 bases, leaving 16 bases between them. Germline V gives CDR1 LGHDT, CDR2 YNNKEL (reference sequence). This CDR3 is CASSLRRGASGYTF. The DNA of the CDR3 is TGTGCCAGCAGCCTGCGGAGGGGAGCAAGTGGCTACACCTTC.

The gene calls are TRBV6-1 and TRBJ2-3; 10 bases align to TRBD2. The V segment lost 4 bases and the J segment 1 base; nucleotides outside the gene matches: 5. This CDR3 has 16 amino acids. Germline CDR1 is MNHNS and CDR2 is SASEGT. In DNA, the CDR3 is TGTGCCAGCAGTGCGCTAGCGGGAGTTGGCACAGATACGCAGTATTTT. This translates into CASSALAGVGTDTQYF.

The chain employs TRBV27 and TRBJ1-2; TRBD1 is a possible D gene (5 bases). Germline CDR1 reads MNHEY; CDR2 reads SMNVEV (reference sequence). V lost 2 bases and J lost 8, with 18 bases in between. CDR3 length equals 15 residues. CDR3 DNA: TGTGCCAGCAGTTTAGGCGGGGGGGAGCGGCGGGGCTACACCTTC. Translated: CASSLGGGERRGYTF.

The chain uses TRBV10-3 and TRBJ2-3; the match to TRBD1 covers 7 bases. V trimming: 0 bases; J trimming: 3 bases; junction bases outside the gene matches: 6. This CDR3 is built from 16 residues. Germline V lookup: CDR1 ENHRY, CDR2 SYGVKD. This CDR3 reads CAISESRGRVTDTQYF. For the CDR3, the DNA is TGTGCCATCAGTGAGTCAAGGGGGCGAGTAACAGATACGCAGTATTTT.